This passage covers 2 T cell receptor beta chains from one sample sequenced in a study of blood T cells in healthy people across ages. The second PCR ran roughly 6 to 11 cycles with a sample-barcoded 5' primer and J-beta primers. TCRdb reprocessed the 5' RACE reads via MiXCR and lists one record per CDR3 protein. This table holds approximately 800,000 distinct CDR3 sequences, 25% found once. In addition, the sample was reused for a study of T cells of mothers and their children.

The specimen sequenced was blood. These TCRs come from a boy aged 5-17 years in good health.

The table lists this clonotype with a few counts. In nucleotides, the CDR3 is TGTGCCAGCAGACAACAGGGATCCCTGGGGTCACCCCTCCACTTT. Translated, it gives CASRQQGSLGSPLHF. The gene calls are TRBV27 and TRBJ1-6; TRBD1 might be the D (6 bases). Between the trimmed V and J ends, which lost 6 bases and 10 bases, there was a span of 19 bases. Germline lookup yields CDR1 MNHEY and CDR2 SMNVEV (reference sequence). The CDR3 loop spans 15 amino acids.

The chain recombines TRBV7-2 with TRBJ2-1; a weak D match, TRBD1 (5 bases). Germline V gene data show CDR1 as SGHTA and CDR2 as FQGNSA. V was shortened by 0 bases and J by 4 bases, with 7 bases between the two germline ends. The CDR3 totals 14 residues. CDR3 region: CASSLARQYNEQFF. The CDR3 coding sequence is TGTGCCAGCAGCTTAGCGCGACAGTACAATGAGCAGTTCTTC.